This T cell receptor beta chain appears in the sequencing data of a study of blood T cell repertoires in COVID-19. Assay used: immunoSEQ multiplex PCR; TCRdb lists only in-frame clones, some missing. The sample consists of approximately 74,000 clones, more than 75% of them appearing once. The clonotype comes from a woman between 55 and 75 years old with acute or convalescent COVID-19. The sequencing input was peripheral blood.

The CDR3 spells CASSEGVGAFF. The CDR3 nucleotides read TGTGCCAGCAGTGAAGGCGTCGGGGCTTTCTTT. The V call is TRBV6-1, the J call TRBJ1-1; D is undetermined. This CDR3 is built from 11 residues. Germline V gene data show CDR1 as MNHNS and CDR2 as SASEGT. V was clipped by 1 base and J by 11 bases, with 8 bases between them.